The TCR beta chain described here comes from a study of cytomegalovirus exposure and HLA in healthy donors. Primers for the PCR totalled 60 Vbeta and 13 Jbeta. Sequencing used immunoSEQ multiplex PCR; TCRdb keeps in-frame clones, though not all of them. The table shows about 170,000 clones, with about 79% occurring only once. V was cut by 2 bases and J by 2 bases, with 7 bases left in between. CDR1 is MNHNY, CDR2 SVGAGI, per germline (reference sequence). The CDR3 has 15 residues. The sequencing sample was made of PBMCs. J is TRBJ2-6 and V is TRBV6-6, with unresolved D. The sequence derives from a female donor in good health and CMV-seronegative. In DNA, the CDR3 is TGTGCCAGCAGTTACCCCTCAGCTGGGGCCAACGTCCTGACTTTC. Amino acids: CASSYPSAGANVLTF.